Shown below are 18 T cell receptor beta chains from a single sample sequenced in a study of blood T cell repertoires in COVID-19. The data were produced by immunoSEQ multiplex PCR, yet TCRdb's version contains in-frame clones alone and is incomplete. The sample has 230,000 or so clones, roughly 89% seen once; the top ten hold 3.5% to 5.5%. Material: peripheral blood. The source of these receptors is a woman aged 35 to 49 who had recovered from COVID-19.

This CDR3 reads CASRTTQGAAEAFF. CDR3 bases: TGTGCCAGCAGAACCACTCAGGGGGCCGCTGAAGCTTTCTTT. The rearrangement uses TRBV2 and TRBJ1-1, with TRBD1 matching 8 bases. CDR1 is SNHLY, CDR2 FYNNEI, per germline. After removal of 6 bases from V and 6 bases from J, the junction contained 9 bases not matched to a gene. The CDR3 has 14 amino acids. Supplemented by reference TRBV2 and TRBJ1-1, the full variable domain reads EPEVTQTPSHQVTQMGQEVILRCVPISNHLYFYWYRQILGQKVEFLVSFYNNEISEKSEIFDDQFSVERPDGSNFTLKIRSTKLEDSAMYFCASRTTQGAAEAFFGQGTRLTVV.

The V gene is TRBV19, the J gene TRBJ1-1, with 12 positions matching TRBD1. The CDR3 is 17 amino acids. After removal of 8 bases from V and 0 bases from J, the junction contained 10 bases not matched to a gene. Germline CDR1 LNHDA, CDR2 SQIVND (reference sequence). This CDR3 reads CASSRGDRGRLNTEAFF. CDR3 in DNA: TGTGCCAGTTCTAGAGGGGACAGGGGGCGATTGAACACTGAAGCTTTCTTT.

The chain links TRBV5-1 to TRBJ2-3; 8 bases match TRBD2. The CDR3 runs 15 residues. CDR1 and CDR2 from the germline V gene are SGHRS and YFSETQ. Germline trimming cut 7 bases from V and 1 base from J; bases unmatched to any gene: 8. The DNA for the CDR3 is TGCGCCAGCCGTCTTCCAGCGGGGGGCACAGATACGCAGTATTTT. Amino acids: CASRLPAGGTDTQYF.

In this sample, this clone turned up a few times. For the CDR3, the DNA is TGCGCCAGCAGCCTTCACCTGGACTCCCTAAGCTCCTACGAGCAGTACTTC. It translates to CASSLHLDSLSSYEQYF. V and J are TRBV4-1 and TRBJ2-7, with TRBD2 as a possible D gene (5 bases). Germline V gives CDR1 MGHRA, CDR2 YSYEKL. The CDR3 is 17 residues long. The germline V and J ends were trimmed by 4 bases and 0 bases, with 19 bases remaining between them.

The chain carries TRBV7-8 and TRBJ2-2; perhaps TRBD2 as D (6 bases). Germline V gene sequence: CDR1 SGHVS, CDR2 FQNEAQ. The CDR3 is 15 amino acids. Trimming removed 3 bases from V and 5 bases from J, with 13 bases in between. The CDR3 sequence is CASSLKRVGTGELFF. In nucleotides, the CDR3 is TGTGCCAGCAGCTTGAAGCGGGTGGGGACCGGGGAGCTGTTTTTT. The entire variable domain, with the rest obtained from reference TRBV7-8 and TRBJ2-2, is as follows: GAGVSQSPRYKVAKRGQDVALRCDPISGHVSLFWYQQALGQGPEFLTYFQNEAQLDKSGLPSDRFFAERPEGSVSTLKIQRTQQEDSAVYLCASSLKRVGTGELFFGEGSRLTVL.

This chain connects TRBV5-1 to TRBJ2-1, with TRBD1 identical over 8 bases. CDR3 length: 13 amino acids. V was pared by 2 bases and J by 9 bases, with 4 bases of the junction left unmatched. Germline CDR1 SGHRS, CDR2 YFSETQ. The CDR3 here is CASSLTGGSEQFF. As DNA, the CDR3 is TGCGCCAGCAGCTTAACAGGGGGGAGTGAGCAGTTCTTC.

The chain uses TRBV11-1 and TRBJ2-1; 11 bases map to TRBD2. The V gene end was trimmed by 5 bases and the J gene end by 7 bases; junction bases not matched to a gene: 10. Germline loops: CDR1 SGHAT, CDR2 FQDESV (reference sequence). There are 16 residues in the CDR3. CDR3 amino acids: CASSLFSGGAKNEQFF. The DNA for the CDR3 is TGTGCCAGCAGCCTCTTTAGCGGGGGGGCCAAAAATGAGCAGTTCTTC.

The rearrangement uses TRBV10-3 and TRBJ2-7; maybe TRBD1 (6 bases). CDR1 ENHRY and CDR2 SYGVKD come from the germline V gene. This CDR3 contains 13 residues. V gave up 5 bases and J gave up 1 base, with 9 bases separating them. The CDR3 protein is CAISSGQSYEQYV. CDR3 coding DNA: TGTGCCATCAGTTCGGGACAATCCTACGAGCAGTACGTC.

The rearrangement uses TRBV7-9 and TRBJ1-3; no definite D call. Trimming shortened V by 3 bases and J by 4 bases, and 10 bases separated the two germline ends. The germline gives CDR1 SEHNR, CDR2 FQNEAQ (reference sequence). The CDR3 is 14 residues long. The CDR3 reads CASSLRELGNTIYF. The CDR3 DNA is TGTGCCAGCAGCTTGAGGGAGTTAGGAAACACCATATATTTT.

J is TRBJ2-3 and V is TRBV7-2; 10 nucleotides line up with TRBD2. Germline lookup yields CDR1 SGHTA and CDR2 FQGNSA. Trimming cost V 0 bases and J 0 bases; bases outside gene matches: 3. The CDR3 totals 17 residues. CDR3 bases: TGTGCCAGCAGCTTAGCCGGGACTAGCGCCAGCACAGATACGCAGTATTTT. Translated, it gives CASSLAGTSASTDTQYF.

This chain links TRBV3-1 (or the pseudogene TRBV3-2) with TRBJ2-2; 8 bases map to TRBD1. The CDR3 spans 13 residues. Trimming cost V 5 bases and J 6 bases; bases outside gene matches: 2. From germline, CDR1 is LGHDT and CDR2 YNNKEL (reference sequence). The CDR3: CASSEGQAGELFF. The CDR3 nucleotides read TGTGCCAGCAGCGAGGGACAGGCCGGGGAGCTGTTTTTT.

This chain connects TRBV30 to TRBJ2-2; D gene uncertain. Trimming left V 2 bases short and J 4 bases short, with 5 bases between. The germline gives CDR1 GTSNPN, CDR2 SVGIG (reference sequence). This CDR3 has 12 residues. The CDR3 region is CAWSPGTGELFF. DNA of the CDR3: TGTGCCTGGAGTCCGGGCACCGGGGAGCTGTTTTTT. The complete variable domain, with remaining parts taken from reference TRBV30 and TRBJ2-2, reads SQTIHQWPATLVQPVGSPLSLECTVEGTSNPNLYWYRQAAGRGLQLLFYSVGIGQISSEVPQNLSASRPQDRQFILSSKKLLLSDSGFYLCAWSPGTGELFFGEGSRLTVL.

This rearrangement joins TRBV12-3 or TRBV12-4 to TRBJ2-5; 7 positions agree with TRBD2. The junction had 6 bases not matched to a gene; V was cut back by 6 bases and J by 5 bases. This CDR3 comprises 13 residues. The CDR3 reads CASSAGVEETQYF. Here the CDR3 DNA reads TGTGCCAGCAGCGCGGGAGTTGAGGAGACCCAGTACTTC.

CDR3 in DNA: TGTGCCAGCTCGGGGGGGGGCACTGAAGCTTTCTTT. Protein sequence: CASSGGGTEAFF. The gene calls are TRBV2 and TRBJ1-1; D possibly corresponds to TRBD1 (5 bases). V dropped 8 bases and J dropped 4 bases, with 11 bases sitting between them. From germline, CDR1 is SNHLY and CDR2 FYNNEI. CDR3 length equals 12 residues. The full variable domain, completed using reference TRBV2 and TRBJ1-1, is EPEVTQTPSHQVTQMGQEVILRCVPISNHLYFYWYRQILGQKVEFLVSFYNNEISEKSEIFDDQFSVERPDGSNFTLKIRSTKLEDSAMYFCASSGGGTEAFFGQGTRLTVV.

This chain uses TRBV19 with TRBJ1-5, with 10 bases identical to TRBD1. Germline values: CDR1 LNHDA, CDR2 SQIVND (reference sequence). The CDR3 has 16 amino acids. Trimming at V came to 5 bases and at J to 11 bases, leaving 15 bases not matched to a gene. DNA for the CDR3: TGTGCCAGTAGTTTCGCCGGGACAGGGGTGCGGGGGACCCAGCATTTT. The encoded protein is CASSFAGTGVRGTQHF.

The V and J genes are TRBV7-9 and TRBJ2-5; D perhaps matches TRBD1 (5 bases). This CDR3 spans 14 amino acids. Trimming took off 4 bases at V and 0 bases at J, with 9 bases between the two ends. Germline V gene data show CDR1 as SEHNR and CDR2 as FQNEAQ (reference sequence). This CDR3 reads CASSSQVYQETQYF. The CDR3 DNA reads TGTGCCAGCAGCTCACAGGTATACCAAGAGACCCAGTACTTC.

The chain is built from TRBV9 and TRBJ1-3, with no clear D. The CDR3 totals 17 residues. Germline assignment: CDR1 SGDLS and CDR2 YYNGEE. Trimming shortened V by 0 bases and J by 0 bases, and 13 bases separated the two germline ends. The CDR3 here is CASSVVGSQSSGNTIYF. The CDR3 coding sequence is TGTGCCAGCAGCGTAGTCGGGTCTCAGAGCTCTGGAAACACCATATATTTT.

The chain uses TRBV3-1 (or the pseudogene TRBV3-2) and TRBJ1-1; D is unclear. The V end lost 4 bases, the J end lost 6 bases, and 12 bases lay between the germline ends. The CDR3 runs to 13 residues. Germline V gives CDR1 LGHDT, CDR2 YNNKEL (reference sequence). CDR3 amino acids: CASSPLSLSEAFF. Written as DNA, the CDR3 is TGTGCCAGCAGCCCACTTTCTTTATCTGAAGCTTTCTTT.